The 14 T cell receptor beta chains reported below all come from one sample, sequenced in a study of cytomegalovirus exposure and HLA in healthy donors. 60 Vbeta and 13 Jbeta primers were used in PCR. The assay was immunoSEQ multiplex PCR, and TCRdb's table has in-frame clones only and misses some. The sample holds some 120,000 clones; roughly 79% are singletons and the top ten take less than 2.5%. Sequenced input: PBMCs. These TCRs come from a woman between 35 and 50 years old in good health and CMV-seronegative.

This clone appeared a few times. The V call is TRBV6-6, the J call TRBJ2-1; 11 bases are a match to TRBD2. The CDR3 covers 15 residues. CDR1 is MNHNY and CDR2 is SVGAGI in the germline V gene (reference sequence). Trimming cost V 3 bases and J 9 bases; bases outside gene matches: 7. Here the CDR3 reads CASSYGLAGGVEQFF. In DNA form, the CDR3 reads TGTGCCAGCAGTTATGGCTTAGCGGGAGGGGTTGAGCAGTTCTTC.

V and J are TRBV7-2 and TRBJ2-7; 10 nucleotides agree with TRBD1. The germline CDR1 and CDR2 sequences are SGHTA and FQGNSA. The J segment lost 3 bases and the V segment lost 6 bases, leaving 8 bases of the junction unmatched. This CDR3 contains 15 residues. The CDR3 coding sequence is TGTGCCAGCAGAGACAGGGGGCTAAGTAACTACGAGCAGTACTTC. Protein: CASRDRGLSNYEQYF.

A few counts support this clone. V is TRBV6-1 and J is TRBJ1-2; perhaps TRBD1 as D (5 bases). This CDR3 spans 15 amino acids. CDR1 and CDR2 (germline): MNHNS, SASEGT. V gave up 8 bases and J gave up 7 bases, with 23 bases separating them. CDR3 amino acids: CASSRARVSFSGYTF. The CDR3 nucleotides read TGTGCCAGCTCTAGAGCCAGGGTCAGCTTCTCTGGCTACACCTTC.

The table lists this clone with a few counts. J is TRBJ2-1 and V is TRBV5-8; D is possibly TRBD2 (5 bases). Between the trimmed V and J ends, which lost 0 bases and 0 bases, there was a span of 16 bases. Germline values: CDR1 SGHTS, CDR2 YDEGEE. The CDR3 has 18 amino acids. The CDR3 loop is CASSLGLVGRGSYNEQFF. The CDR3 coding sequence is TGTGCCAGCAGCTTGGGTCTAGTTGGTCGGGGCTCCTACAATGAGCAGTTCTTC. The whole variable domain, remainder taken from reference TRBV5-8 and TRBJ2-1, is EAGVTQSPTHLIKTRGQQATLRCSPISGHTSVYWYQQALGLGLQFLLWYDEGEERNRGNFPPRFSGRQFPNYSSELNVNALELEDSALYLCASSLGLVGRGSYNEQFFGPGTRLTVL.

This chain joins TRBV18 and TRBJ2-3; D gene uncertain. CDR3 size: 14 residues. From germline, CDR1 is KGHSH and CDR2 LQKENI. Trimming took 3 bases from V and 2 from J, leaving 9 bases between them. CDR3 in amino acids: CASSPQVPTDTQYF. As DNA, the CDR3 is TGTGCCAGCTCACCGCAGGTCCCCACAGATACGCAGTATTTT.

The sample holds one count of this clone. J is TRBJ2-3 and V is TRBV5-4; 7 positions match TRBD2. V shed 3 bases, J shed 1 base, and the junction held 8 bases outside the gene matches. CDR1 and CDR2 (germline): SGHNT, YYREEE (reference sequence). The CDR3 is 16 residues long. CDR3 amino acids: CASSWGEGKRTDTQYF. The CDR3 region has the DNA TGTGCCAGCAGCTGGGGGGAGGGGAAACGCACAGATACGCAGTATTTT.

V and J are TRBV15 and TRBJ2-7; tentative D call: TRBD2 (6 bases). V was cut by 1 base and J by 4 bases, with 8 bases left in between. The CDR3 sequence is 13 residues long. CDR1 and CDR2 (germline): LNHNV, YYDKDF (reference sequence). Here the CDR3 reads CATSRGDSYEQYF. As DNA, the CDR3 is TGTGCCACCAGCAGAGGGGACTCTTACGAGCAGTACTTC.

The chain carries TRBV19 and TRBJ1-1; 7 bases agree with TRBD1. The CDR3 runs to 15 residues. V was pared by 0 bases and J by 1 base, with 2 bases of the junction left unmatched. Germline V lookup: CDR1 LNHDA, CDR2 SQIVND (reference sequence). The CDR3 nucleotides are TGTGCCAGTAGTATAGAGGACAGGCGGAACACTGAAGCTTTCTTT. This codes for CASSIEDRRNTEAFF.

The chain has TRBV7-3 and TRBJ2-3, with a tentative D call TRBD1 (5 bases). Trimming removed 2 bases from V and 4 bases from J, with 10 bases in between. The germline V gene has CDR1 SGHTA and CDR2 FQGTGA. This CDR3 has 14 residues. The DNA for the CDR3 is TGTGCCAGCAGCTTAGGTGCAGGGTCAGATACGCAGTATTTT. Protein product: CASSLGAGSDTQYF. The full variable domain, with the rest looked up from reference TRBV7-3 and TRBJ2-3, is GAGVSQTPSNKVTEKGKYVELRCDPISGHTALYWYRQSLGQGPEFLIYFQGTGAADDSGLPNDRFFAVRPEGSVSTLKIQRTERGDSAVYLCASSLGAGSDTQYFGPGTRLTVL.

The V and J genes are TRBV7-3 and TRBJ2-5; 10 bases map to TRBD2. Germline CDR1 and CDR2: SGHTA and FQGTGA. The junction had 6 bases not matched to a gene; V was cut back by 2 bases and J by 3 bases. The CDR3 extends over 16 amino acids. CDR3 residues: CASSLGAGGPEETQYF. CDR3 DNA: TGTGCCAGCAGCTTAGGAGCGGGGGGGCCAGAAGAGACCCAGTACTTC.

The genes are TRBV6-1 and TRBJ2-3; 8 bases are shared with TRBD2. The CDR3 loop spans 13 amino acids. From germline, CDR1 is MNHNS and CDR2 SASEGT. V lost 6 bases, J lost 2 bases, and 1 base stayed unmatched. CDR3 sequence: CASSGGATDTQYF. As DNA, the CDR3 is TGTGCCAGCAGCGGGGGGGCCACAGATACGCAGTATTTT.

The V and J genes are TRBV27 and TRBJ2-2; D perhaps matches TRBD1 (5 bases). This CDR3 is built from 16 residues. In germline, CDR1 is MNHEY, CDR2 SMNVEV (reference sequence). V lost 7 bases, J lost 1 base, and 16 bases lay in between. The CDR3 region is CASTRSRAQNTGELFF. DNA for the CDR3: TGTGCCAGCACCCGTAGCAGGGCCCAGAACACCGGGGAGCTGTTTTTT.

This clone was picked up one time. The chain is built from TRBV6-1 and TRBJ1-2; unclear D gene. V was cut by 9 bases and J by 1 base, with 9 bases left in between. The germline gives CDR1 MNHNS, CDR2 SASEGT. This CDR3 contains 12 residues. The CDR3 protein is CASTDNNYGYTF. The CDR3 DNA reads as TGTGCCAGTACCGACAATAACTATGGCTACACCTTC.

The V and J genes are TRBV10-1 and TRBJ2-5; D is perhaps TRBD1 (6 bases). The closer fit of TRBJ2-7 to the DNA end suggests the J call may be wrong. This CDR3 is built from 14 residues. The germline V gene encodes CDR1 WNHNN and CDR2 SYGVQD (reference sequence). CDR3 sequence reads: CASSESRGGYEQYF. CDR3 in DNA: TGCGCCAGCAGTGAGTCGAGAGGGGGCTACGAGCAGTACTTC.